Only a few counts were recorded for the clone carrying this TCR beta chain. Its antigen remains unidentified. This specimen belongs to a study of identical twins. Whole-study findings and limits: Insertions were fewer in abundant cord blood beta clonotypes, whereas memory repertoires showed none of this pattern.

Germline lookup yields CDR1 SGHVS and CDR2 FQNEAQ. The CDR3 runs to 14 residues. V lost 1 base, J lost 5 bases, and 11 bases lay in between. TCRdb reanalysed the 5' RACE reads using MiXCR and keeps one entry per CDR3 protein. The sample consists of over 600,000 distinct CDR3 sequences, 21% of them appearing once. This same sample was also part of a study on T cells expressing NK-cell markers. That investigation notes: Obtained from sorted CD3+CD56+NKG2C+, CD3+CD56+NKG2C- and CD3+CD56-NKG2C+ T cells were the TCR beta repertoires. Dominant NKG2C+ clonotypes were found to form roughly 1.0-7.5% of CD8+ T cells in over five donors. In several donors, dominant clonotypes made up roughly 25-60.1% of CD3+CD56-NKG2C+ cells.

Specimen: PBMCs. The receptor was derived from a woman aged 18-29 years in good health. V usage is TRBV7-8 and J usage is TRBJ1-2; weak D call: TRBD1 (5 bases). CDR3 in amino acids: CASSLEAGSYGYTF. The CDR3 DNA reads TGTGCCAGCAGCTTAGAGGCAGGGAGTTATGGCTACACCTTC.